Listed below are T cell receptor beta chains from one sample, sequenced in a study of T cell changes during pregnancy in multiple sclerosis. Some clones are missing from TCRdb's copy, which holds only in-frame ones; the method was immunoSEQ multiplex PCR. The sample shows more than 15,000 clones, 84% of them seen only once. The sequences come from CD8+ T cells from peripheral blood mononuclear cells, collected in the second trimester of pregnancy. The source is a female donor in good health, enrolled as a control in a pregnancy study. CDR3s include the opening cysteine and the closing phenylalanine or tryptophan. D genes are given only for firm matches. Clone size appears in some rows only: once, few, many, or a class for an expanded clone.

clone_size j_call v_call d_call cdr3_nt cdr3_aa
NA TRBJ2-1 TRBV6-6 NA TGTGCCAGCCTAAGCTCCTACAATGAGCAGTTCTTC CASLSSYNEQFF
NA TRBJ1-6 TRBV13 NA TGTGCCAGCAGCTTAGGGGTAGCCCCCCTCCACTTT CASSLGVAPLHF
NA TRBJ2-1 TRBV7-2 TRBD2 TGTGCCAGCAGCGCCGGAAGCGGGGGTATACGTAGTGAGCAGTTCTTC CASSAGSGGIRSEQFF
few TRBJ1-5 TRBV19 NA TGTGCCAGTAGTGGGGGGAGCAATCAGCCCCAGCATTTT CASSGGSNQPQHF
NA TRBJ2-1 TRBV6-6 NA TGTGCCAGCACTTCTAGGGGCTCGGACAATGAGCAGTTCTTC CASTSRGSDNEQFF
NA TRBJ1-5 TRBV4-3 NA TGCGCCAGCAGCCAACTTTGGGACAAATCGGATCAGCCCCAGCATTTT CASSQLWDKSDQPQHF
NA TRBJ1-6 TRBV4-3 NA TGCGCCAGCAGCCAAGATGGCCCGTCAACTACTAATTCACCCCTCCACTTT CASSQDGPSTTNSPLHF
NA TRBJ1-5 TRBV19 NA TGTGCCAGTAGTATGCAGGGTTCCTTCATCGGTAGCAATCAGCCCCAGCATTTT CASSMQGSFIGSNQPQHF
medium-sized TRBJ1-3 TRBV4-3 NA TGCGCCAGCAGCCAGAGCGACGGAATATACTCTGGAAACACCATATATTTT CASSQSDGIYSGNTIYF
NA TRBJ1-1 TRBV15 NA TGTGCCACCAGCCCCGAAGATCGGTTTGAAGCTTTCTTT CATSPEDRFEAFF
NA TRBJ2-7 TRBV27 NA TGTGCCACCGCAGACAGAATCACCTACGAGCAGTACTTC CATADRITYEQYF
NA TRBJ2-1 TRBV5-1 NA TGCGCCAGCAGCTTGGCCGGTCTCCTATACAATGAGCAGTTCTTC CASSLAGLLYNEQFF
NA TRBJ1-6 TRBV27 TRBD1 TGTGCCAGCAGTCCACAAGACAGGGGAAGTTCACCCCTCCACTTT CASSPQDRGSSPLHF
NA TRBJ2-4 TRBV6-6 NA TGTGCCAGCAGCTTTGACAGGGAGGTTATTTTC CASSFDREVIF
NA TRBJ2-2 TRBV27 TRBD2 TGTGCCAGCGGGACTAGCGGGGGCCGGAACACCGGGGAGCTGTTTTTT CASGTSGGRNTGELFF
NA TRBJ2-5 TRBV9 TRBD2 TGTGCCAGCAGCGTAGGCGATAGCGGGGGTCGGGAGACCCAGTACTTC CASSVGDSGGRETQYF
NA TRBJ2-3 TRBV9 TRBD2 TGTGCCAGCAGCGTAGGGGAGGGGAGGACAGATACGCAGTATTTT CASSVGEGRTDTQYF
NA TRBJ2-1 TRBV14 NA TGTGCCAGCAGCCAAGAGCCAGCGTACGAGTCCTACAATGAGCAGTTCTTC CASSQEPAYESYNEQFF
NA TRBJ1-4 TRBV4-3 NA TGCGCCAGCAGCCAAGAGCTAGGGGATAAGGAAAAACTGTTTTTT CASSQELGDKEKLFF
NA TRBJ2-7 TRBV28 NA TGTGCCAGCAGTTTTTTGGGGGCGGTTTACGAGCAGTACTTC CASSFLGAVYEQYF
NA TRBJ2-1 TRBV19 NA TGTGCCAGTAGTATCGAGTTCTTGTACAATGAGCAGTTCTTC CASSIEFLYNEQFF
few TRBJ1-3 TRBV13 NA TGTGCCAGCAGCTCGGGTTCTGGAAACACCATATATTTT CASSSGSGNTIYF
NA TRBJ2-5 TRBV7-2 TRBD2 TGTGCCACCACTAGCGGGGTTGAGACCCAGTACTTC CATTSGVETQYF
NA TRBJ2-1 TRBV5-6 NA TGTGCCAGCAGCTTGAATGGGGGGTACAATGAGCAGTTCTTC CASSLNGGYNEQFF
NA TRBJ1-1 TRBV19 NA TGTGCCAGTAGTATTCCGAGGGCCCGGGCCCCTGAAGCTTTCTTT CASSIPRARAPEAFF
few TRBJ1-2 TRBV7-6 TRBD1 TGTGCCAGCAGCTTAGGGCAGGGGGCCGAGGGCTACACCTTC CASSLGQGAEGYTF
few TRBJ1-1 TRBV29-1 TRBD1 TGCAGCGTATTCACACAGGGGGGGCTAACCCTTGAAGCTTTCTTT CSVFTQGGLTLEAFF
NA TRBJ1-3 TRBV7-9 TRBD1 TGTGCCAGCAGCCCAAACAGGGCAGGGGGCTCTGGAAACACCATATATTTT CASSPNRAGGSGNTIYF
NA TRBJ2-7 TRBV2 TRBD1 TGTGCCAGCAGTTGGTCAGGGGGAGAATACGAGCAGTACTTC CASSWSGGEYEQYF
NA TRBJ2-4 TRBV4-3 NA TGCGCCAGCAGCCAAGATCAGGGAACCCAAAACATTCAGTACTTC CASSQDQGTQNIQYF
NA TRBJ1-6 TRBV9 NA TGTGCCAGCAGCGCCGAGATGAGCTCCTATAATTCACCCCTCCACTTT CASSAEMSSYNSPLHF
NA TRBJ2-1 TRBV2 TRBD2 TGTGCCAGCAGTGAAGGTCTAGCGGGGGGGAGCCAGTTCTTC CASSEGLAGGSQFF
NA TRBJ2-2 TRBV5-8 NA TGTGCCAGCAGCCTGCCACAGAACACCGGGGAGCTGTTTTTT CASSLPQNTGELFF
NA TRBJ1-6 TRBV25-1 NA TGTGCCAGCAGTGACAGGGGAAATTCACCCCTCCACTTT CASSDRGNSPLHF
NA TRBJ2-2 TRBV15 NA TGTGCCACCCTGGACTCCCTGAACACCGGGGAGCTGTTTTTT CATLDSLNTGELFF
NA TRBJ2-1 TRBV4-3 TRBD1 TGCGCCAGCAGCGAAGGACAGGGGGCCTGGGATGAGCAGTTCTTC CASSEGQGAWDEQFF
NA TRBJ2-2 TRBV5-6 TRBD2 TGTGCCAGCAGCTTGACTAGCGGGGGACTCTCGAACACCGGGGAGCTGTTTTTT CASSLTSGGLSNTGELFF
NA TRBJ1-1 TRBV25-1 TRBD1 TGTGCCAGCAGTGACCAACAGGGGGCAACTGAAGCTTTCTTT CASSDQQGATEAFF
NA TRBJ2-7 TRBV6-1 TRBD1 TGTGCCAGCAGTCGAATTCAAGGACAGGCGGACGAGCAGTACTTC CASSRIQGQADEQYF
NA TRBJ1-1 TRBV5-1 TRBD1 TGCGCCAGCATGAAGACAGGGGGCACTGAAGCTTTCTTT CASMKTGGTEAFF
once TRBJ1-3 TRBV19 TRBD1 TGTGCCAGTAGTCCCGACCGGACAGGGGCAAACACCATATATTTT CASSPDRTGANTIYF